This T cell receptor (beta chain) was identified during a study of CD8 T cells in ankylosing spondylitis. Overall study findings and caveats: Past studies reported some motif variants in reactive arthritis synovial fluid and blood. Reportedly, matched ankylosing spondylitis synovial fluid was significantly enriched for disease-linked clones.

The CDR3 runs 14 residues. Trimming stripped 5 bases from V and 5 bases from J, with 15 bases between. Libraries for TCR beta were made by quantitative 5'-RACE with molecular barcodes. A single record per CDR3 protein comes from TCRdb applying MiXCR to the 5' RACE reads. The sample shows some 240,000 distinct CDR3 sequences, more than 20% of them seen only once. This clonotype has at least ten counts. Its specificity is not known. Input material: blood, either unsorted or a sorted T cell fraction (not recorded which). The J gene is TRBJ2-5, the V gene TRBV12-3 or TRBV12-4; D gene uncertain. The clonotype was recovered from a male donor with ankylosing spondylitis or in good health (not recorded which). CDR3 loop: CASSPTALEETQYF. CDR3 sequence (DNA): TGTGCCAGCAGTCCGACGGCTTTAGAGGAGACCCAGTACTTC.